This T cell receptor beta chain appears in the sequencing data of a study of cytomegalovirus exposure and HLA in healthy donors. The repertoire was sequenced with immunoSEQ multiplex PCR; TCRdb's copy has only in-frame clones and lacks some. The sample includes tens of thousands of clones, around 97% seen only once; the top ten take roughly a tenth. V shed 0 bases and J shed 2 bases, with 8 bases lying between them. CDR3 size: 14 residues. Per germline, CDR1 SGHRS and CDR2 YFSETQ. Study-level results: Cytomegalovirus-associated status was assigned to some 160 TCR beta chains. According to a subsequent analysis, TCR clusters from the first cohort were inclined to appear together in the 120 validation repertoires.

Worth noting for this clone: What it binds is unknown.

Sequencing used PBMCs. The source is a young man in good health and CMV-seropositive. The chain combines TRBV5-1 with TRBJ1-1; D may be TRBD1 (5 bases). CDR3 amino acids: CASSLVTANTEAFF. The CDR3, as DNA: TGCGCCAGCAGCTTGGTGACAGCCAACACTGAAGCTTTCTTT.